The clone carrying this TCR beta chain was recorded once. TCRdb itself ran the 5' RACE reads through MiXCR, one entry per CDR3 protein. The table records about 42,000 distinct CDR3 sequences, just under 4% of them present only once. The data are from a study of CD8 T cells in ankylosing spondylitis. V was pared by 7 bases and J by 5 bases, with 20 bases between. The germline gives CDR1 SGDLS, CDR2 YYNGEE. The CDR3 is 15 residues long. Sequenced sample: blood, either unsorted or a sorted T cell fraction (not recorded which). The chain has TRBV9 and TRBJ2-3; a possible D gene is TRBD1 (5 bases). The TCR originated in a female donor with ankylosing spondylitis or in good health (not recorded which). The CDR3 sequence: CASGPVPWGGDTQYF. In nucleotides, the CDR3 is TGTGCCAGCGGCCCCGTTCCCTGGGGCGGAGATACGCAGTATTTT.